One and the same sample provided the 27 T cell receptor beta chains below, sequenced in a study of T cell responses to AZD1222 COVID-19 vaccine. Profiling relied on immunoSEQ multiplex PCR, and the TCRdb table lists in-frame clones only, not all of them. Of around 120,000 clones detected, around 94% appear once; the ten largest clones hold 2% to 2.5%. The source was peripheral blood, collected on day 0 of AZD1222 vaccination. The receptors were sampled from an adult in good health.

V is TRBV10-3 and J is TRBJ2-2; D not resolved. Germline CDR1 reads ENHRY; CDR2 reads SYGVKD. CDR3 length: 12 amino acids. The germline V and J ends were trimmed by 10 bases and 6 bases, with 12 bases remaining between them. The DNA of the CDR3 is TGTGCCACCGCCCAACGCGCCGGGGAGCTGTTTTTT. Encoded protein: CATAQRAGELFF.

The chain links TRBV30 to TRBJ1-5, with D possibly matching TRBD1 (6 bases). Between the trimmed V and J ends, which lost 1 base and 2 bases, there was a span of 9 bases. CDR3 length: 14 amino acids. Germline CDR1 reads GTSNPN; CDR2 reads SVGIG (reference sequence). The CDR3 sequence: CAWSGGARNQPQHF. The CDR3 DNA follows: TGTGCCTGGAGTGGGGGGGCGCGCAATCAGCCCCAGCATTTT.

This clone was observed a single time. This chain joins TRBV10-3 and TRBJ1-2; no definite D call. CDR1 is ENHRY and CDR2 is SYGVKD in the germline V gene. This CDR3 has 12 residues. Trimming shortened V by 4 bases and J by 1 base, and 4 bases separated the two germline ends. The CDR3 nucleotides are TGTGCCATCAGTGTTTTTAACTATGGCTACACCTTC. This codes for CAISVFNYGYTF.

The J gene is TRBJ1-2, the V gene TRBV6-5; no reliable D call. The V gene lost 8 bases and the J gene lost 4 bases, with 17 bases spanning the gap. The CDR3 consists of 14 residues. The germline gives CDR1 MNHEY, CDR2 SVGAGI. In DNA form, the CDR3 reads TGTGCCAGCCGGGAGCCTCCACGTAGCTATGGCTACACCTTC. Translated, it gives CASREPPRSYGYTF.

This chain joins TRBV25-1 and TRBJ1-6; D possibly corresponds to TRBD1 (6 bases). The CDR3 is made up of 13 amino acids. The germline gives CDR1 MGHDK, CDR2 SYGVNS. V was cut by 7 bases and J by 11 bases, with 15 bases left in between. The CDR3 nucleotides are TGTGCCAGCACCGAGGGGGGAGAGGCACCCCTCCACTTT. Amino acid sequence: CASTEGGEAPLHF.

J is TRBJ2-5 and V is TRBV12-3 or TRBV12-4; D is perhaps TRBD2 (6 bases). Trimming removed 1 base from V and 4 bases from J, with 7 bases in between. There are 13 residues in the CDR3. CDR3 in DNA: TGTGCCAGCAGTTTAGACGGGAGAGAGACCCAGTACTTC. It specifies CASSLDGRETQYF.

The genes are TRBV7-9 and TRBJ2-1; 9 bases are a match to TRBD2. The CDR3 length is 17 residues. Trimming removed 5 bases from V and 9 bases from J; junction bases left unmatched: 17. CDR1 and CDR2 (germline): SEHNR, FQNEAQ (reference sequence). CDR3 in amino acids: CASSPSIAGVRSGEQFF. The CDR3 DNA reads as TGTGCCAGCAGCCCGTCTATAGCGGGGGTGAGGAGTGGTGAGCAGTTCTTC.

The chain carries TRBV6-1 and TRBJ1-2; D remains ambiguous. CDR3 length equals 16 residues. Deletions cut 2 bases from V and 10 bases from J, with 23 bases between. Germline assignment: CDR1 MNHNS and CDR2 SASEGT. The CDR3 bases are TGTGCCAGCAGTGAATTGATGAGACAAGGGCGCCGGGACTACACCTTC. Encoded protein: CASSELMRQGRRDYTF.

The CDR3 region is CASRRGPNTGELFF. The CDR3 DNA reads as TGTGCCAGCAGACGGGGGCCTAACACCGGGGAGCTGTTTTTT. This chain connects TRBV7-2 to TRBJ2-2; D possibly matches TRBD1 or TRBD2 (6 bases each). The CDR3 totals 14 residues. Between the trimmed V and J ends, which lost 6 bases and 2 bases, there was a span of 10 bases. Germline V gene sequence: CDR1 SGHTA, CDR2 FQGNSA. The whole variable domain, filled in from reference TRBV7-2 and TRBJ2-2, reads GAGVSQSPSNKVTEKGKDVELRCDPISGHTALYWYRQSLGQGLEFLIYFQGNSAPDKSGLPSDRFSAERTGGSVSTLTIQRTQQEDSAVYLCASRRGPNTGELFFGEGSRLTVL.

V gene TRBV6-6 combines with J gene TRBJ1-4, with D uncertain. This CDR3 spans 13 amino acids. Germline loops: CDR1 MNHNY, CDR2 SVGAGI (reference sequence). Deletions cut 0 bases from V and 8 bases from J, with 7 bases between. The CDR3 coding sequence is TGTGCCAGCAGTTACTCGACGGCAGAAAAACTGTTTTTT. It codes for CASSYSTAEKLFF.

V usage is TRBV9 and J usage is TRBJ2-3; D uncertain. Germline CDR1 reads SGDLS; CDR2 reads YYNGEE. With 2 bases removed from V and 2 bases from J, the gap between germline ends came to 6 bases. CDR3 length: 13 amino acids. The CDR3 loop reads CASSVFYTDTQYF. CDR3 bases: TGTGCCAGCAGCGTTTTCTACACAGATACGCAGTATTTT. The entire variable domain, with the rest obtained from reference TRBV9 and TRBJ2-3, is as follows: DSGVTQTPKHLITATGQRVTLRCSPRSGDLSVYWYQQSLDQGLQFLIQYYNGEERAKGNILERFSAQQFPDLHSELNLSSLELGDSALYFCASSVFYTDTQYFGPGTRLTVL.

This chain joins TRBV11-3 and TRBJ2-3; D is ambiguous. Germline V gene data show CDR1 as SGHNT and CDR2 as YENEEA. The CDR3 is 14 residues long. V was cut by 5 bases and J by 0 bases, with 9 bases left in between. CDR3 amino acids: CASSRSFSTDTQYF. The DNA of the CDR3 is TGTGCCAGCAGCCGCTCCTTTAGCACAGATACGCAGTATTTT.

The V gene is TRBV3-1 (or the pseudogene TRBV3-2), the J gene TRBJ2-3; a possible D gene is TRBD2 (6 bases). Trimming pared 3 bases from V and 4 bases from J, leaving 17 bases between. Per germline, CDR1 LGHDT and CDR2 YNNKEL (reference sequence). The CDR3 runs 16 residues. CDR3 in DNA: TGTGCCAGCAGCCACTACCGGGACTTCCCCCCAGATACGCAGTATTTT. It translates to CASSHYRDFPPDTQYF.

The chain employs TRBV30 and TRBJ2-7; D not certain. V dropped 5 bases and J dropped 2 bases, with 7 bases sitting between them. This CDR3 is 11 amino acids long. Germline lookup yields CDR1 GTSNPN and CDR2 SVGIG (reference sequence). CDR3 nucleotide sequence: TGTGCCTGGGACCTGGCCTACGAGCAGTACTTC. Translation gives CAWDLAYEQYF.

CDR3 residues: CASSWDRKGYTF. DNA of the CDR3: TGCGCCAGCAGCTGGGACCGGAAAGGCTACACCTTC. This chain links TRBV5-1 with TRBJ1-2; the D gene is possibly TRBD1 (5 bases). Trimming took off 3 bases at V and 8 bases at J, with 11 bases between the two ends. The germline CDR1 and CDR2 sequences are SGHRS and YFSETQ. The CDR3 is made up of 12 amino acids.

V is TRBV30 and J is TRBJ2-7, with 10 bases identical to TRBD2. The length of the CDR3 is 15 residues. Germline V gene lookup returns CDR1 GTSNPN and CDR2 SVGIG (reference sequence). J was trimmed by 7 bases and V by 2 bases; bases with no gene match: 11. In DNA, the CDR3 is TGTGCCTGGAGTCGGGGCCGAGCGGGAGGGGAAGAGCAGTACTTC. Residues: CAWSRGRAGGEEQYF.

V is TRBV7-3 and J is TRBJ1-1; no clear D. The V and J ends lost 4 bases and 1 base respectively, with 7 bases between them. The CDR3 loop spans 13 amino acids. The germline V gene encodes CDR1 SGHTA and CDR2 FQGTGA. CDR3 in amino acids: CASSSPGNTEAFF. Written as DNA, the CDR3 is TGTGCCAGCAGCTCCCCGGGGAACACTGAAGCTTTCTTT. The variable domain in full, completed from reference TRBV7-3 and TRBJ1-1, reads GAGVSQTPSNKVTEKGKYVELRCDPISGHTALYWYRQSLGQGPEFLIYFQGTGAADDSGLPNDRFFAVRPEGSVSTLKIQRTERGDSAVYLCASSSPGNTEAFFGQGTRLTVV.

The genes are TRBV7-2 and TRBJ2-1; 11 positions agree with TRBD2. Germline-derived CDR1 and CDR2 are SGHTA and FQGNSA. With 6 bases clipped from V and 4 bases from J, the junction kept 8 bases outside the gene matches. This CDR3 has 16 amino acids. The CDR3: CASSRTSGGSYNEQFF. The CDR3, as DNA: TGTGCCAGCAGTCGTACTAGCGGGGGTTCGTACAATGAGCAGTTCTTC.

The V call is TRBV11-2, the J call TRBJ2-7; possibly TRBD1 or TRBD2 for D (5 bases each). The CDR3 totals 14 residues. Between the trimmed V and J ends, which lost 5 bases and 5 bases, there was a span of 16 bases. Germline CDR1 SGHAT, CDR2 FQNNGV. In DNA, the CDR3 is TGTGCCAGCAGCACGTTGTCGGGGCGCCACGAGCAGTACTTC. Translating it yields CASSTLSGRHEQYF.

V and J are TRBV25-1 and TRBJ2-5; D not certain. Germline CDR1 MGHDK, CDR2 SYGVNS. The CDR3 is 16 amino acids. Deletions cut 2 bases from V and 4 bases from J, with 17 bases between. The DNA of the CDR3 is TGTGCCAGCAGTGAAGAGGCAGGCCAAGCGTCAGAGACCCAGTACTTC. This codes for CASSEEAGQASETQYF.

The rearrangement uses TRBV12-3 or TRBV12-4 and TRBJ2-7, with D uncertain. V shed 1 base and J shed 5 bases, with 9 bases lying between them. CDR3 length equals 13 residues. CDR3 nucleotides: TGTGCCAGCAGTTTAGGCCCAGCGAACGAGCAGTACTTC. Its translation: CASSLGPANEQYF.

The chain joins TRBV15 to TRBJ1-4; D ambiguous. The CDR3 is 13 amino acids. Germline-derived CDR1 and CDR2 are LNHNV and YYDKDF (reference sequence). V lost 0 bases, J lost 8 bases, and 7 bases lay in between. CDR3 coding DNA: TGTGCCACCAGCAGAGACTTGAGGGAAAAACTGTTTTTT. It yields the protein CATSRDLREKLFF.

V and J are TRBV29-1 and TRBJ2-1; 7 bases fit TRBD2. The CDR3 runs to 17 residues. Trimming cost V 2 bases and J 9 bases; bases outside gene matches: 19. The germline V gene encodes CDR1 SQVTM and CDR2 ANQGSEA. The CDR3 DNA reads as TGCAGCGTTGAACGGCTAGCGGCATCTTCGGGTCGTGGTGAGCAGTTCTTC. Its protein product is CSVERLAASSGRGEQFF.

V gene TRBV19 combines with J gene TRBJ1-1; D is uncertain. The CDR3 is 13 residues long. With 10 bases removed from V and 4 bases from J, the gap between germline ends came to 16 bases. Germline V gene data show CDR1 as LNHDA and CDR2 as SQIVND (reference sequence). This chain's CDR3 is CATTPRLGTEAFF. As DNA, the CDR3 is TGTGCCACCACACCTAGGCTGGGCACTGAAGCTTTCTTT.

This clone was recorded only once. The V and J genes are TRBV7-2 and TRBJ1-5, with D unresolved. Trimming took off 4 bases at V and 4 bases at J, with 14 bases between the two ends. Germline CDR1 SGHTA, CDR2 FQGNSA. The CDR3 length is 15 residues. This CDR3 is CASSSGRGKNQPQHF. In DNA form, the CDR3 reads TGTGCCAGCAGCTCGGGTCGGGGTAAAAATCAGCCCCAGCATTTT.

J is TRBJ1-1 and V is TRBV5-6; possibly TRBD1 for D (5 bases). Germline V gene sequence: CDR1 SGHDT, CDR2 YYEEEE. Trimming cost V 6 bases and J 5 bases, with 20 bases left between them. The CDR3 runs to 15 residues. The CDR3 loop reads CASKFGAEAGTEAFF. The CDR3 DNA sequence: TGTGCCAGCAAATTTGGGGCAGAAGCTGGTACTGAAGCTTTCTTT.

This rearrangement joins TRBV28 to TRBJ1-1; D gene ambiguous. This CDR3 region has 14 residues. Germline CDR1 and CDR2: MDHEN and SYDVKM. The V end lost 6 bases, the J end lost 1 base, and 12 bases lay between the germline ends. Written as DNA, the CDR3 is TGTGCCAGCAGGCACCTTTCGAGGAACACTGAAGCTTTCTTT. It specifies CASRHLSRNTEAFF.